This paragraph reports one T cell receptor (beta chain). As yet, its antigen is unknown. The data stem from a study of blood T cells in healthy people across ages. Study outcomes and limitations: Unsorted PBMCs blocked a conclusive comparison of naive and antigen-experienced cells.

Using a J-beta primer mix together with a sample-barcoded 5' primer, a second PCR was run for roughly 6 to 12 cycles. TCRdb itself ran the 5' RACE reads through MiXCR, one entry per CDR3 protein. This table holds over 1,200,000 distinct CDR3 sequences, 59% found once. V lost 2 bases, J lost 2 bases, and 8 bases lay in between. Looked up from germline, CDR1 is MNHNS and CDR2 is SASEGT. The CDR3 consists of 14 residues. Sequencing used blood. This TCR came from a young man in good health. The chain has TRBV6-1 and TRBJ2-3, with D hard to call. CDR3 sequence: CASSEWYATDTQYF. CDR3 coding DNA: TGTGCCAGCAGTGAATGGTATGCCACAGATACGCAGTATTTT.